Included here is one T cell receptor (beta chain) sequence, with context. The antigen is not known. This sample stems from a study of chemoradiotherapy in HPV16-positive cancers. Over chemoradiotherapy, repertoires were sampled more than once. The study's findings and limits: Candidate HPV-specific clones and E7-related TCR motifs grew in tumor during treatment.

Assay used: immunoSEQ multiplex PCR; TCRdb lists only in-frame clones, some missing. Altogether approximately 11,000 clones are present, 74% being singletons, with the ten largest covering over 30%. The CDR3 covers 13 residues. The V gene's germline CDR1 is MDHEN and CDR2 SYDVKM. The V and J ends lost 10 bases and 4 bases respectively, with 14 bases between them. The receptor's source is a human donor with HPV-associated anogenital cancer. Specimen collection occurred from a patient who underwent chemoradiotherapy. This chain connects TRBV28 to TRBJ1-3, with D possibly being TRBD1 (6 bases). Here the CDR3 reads CAIKGTLGNTIYF. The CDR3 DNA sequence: TGTGCCATCAAGGGGACACTCGGAAACACCATATATTTT.